What follows are 26 T cell receptor beta chains derived from one specimen sequenced in a study of lymphopenia after photon versus proton radiotherapy. Clones were sequenced by immunoSEQ multiplex PCR, and TCRdb holds only the in-frame ones, with some missing. The data show more than 45,000 clones, around 85% seen once. The sample in question was peripheral blood, obtained from a patient treated with proton-based radiotherapy. These receptors all stem from a man aged 55 to 70 with pancreatic cancer.

V is TRBV6-6 and J is TRBJ2-7, with 7 bases matching TRBD1. CDR1 MNHNY and CDR2 SVGAGI come from the germline V gene (reference sequence). The trim removed 7 bases at V and 4 bases at J, leaving 7 bases unmatched. The CDR3 is made up of 13 amino acids. Here the CDR3 DNA reads TGTGCCAGCAAGCGACAGGGACAGTACGAGCAGTACTTC. Translation gives CASKRQGQYEQYF.

This clone showed up just a few times. This chain joins TRBV7-2 and TRBJ2-3, with 12 bases fitting TRBD2. Trimming took 4 bases from V and 2 from J; bases not matched to a gene: 7. Germline V gives CDR1 SGHTA, CDR2 FQGNSA. The CDR3 contains 17 residues. CDR3 nucleotides: TGTGCCAGCAGCTCTCCGGGACTAGCGGGCCCCACAGATACGCAGTATTTT. This encodes CASSSPGLAGPTDTQYF. Drawing the rest from reference TRBV7-2 and TRBJ2-3, the complete variable domain is GAGVSQSPSNKVTEKGKDVELRCDPISGHTALYWYRQSLGQGLEFLIYFQGNSAPDKSGLPSDRFSAERTGGSVSTLTIQRTQQEDSAVYLCASSSPGLAGPTDTQYFGPGTRLTVL.

The chain uses TRBV5-1 and TRBJ1-1; 7 nucleotides match TRBD1. Germline V CDR1 and CDR2: SGHRS, YFSETQ. Trimming at V came to 3 bases and at J to 1 base, leaving 3 bases not matched to a gene. The CDR3 totals 14 residues. The CDR3 nucleotides read TGCGCCAGCAGCTGGAGACAGGGGAACACTGAAGCTTTCTTT. Its protein is CASSWRQGNTEAFF.

This rearrangement joins TRBV11-3 to TRBJ2-2; the D gene is possibly TRBD2 (5 bases). This CDR3 is 14 amino acids long. Germline CDR1 and CDR2: SGHNT and YENEEA. Trimming pared 5 bases from V and 2 bases from J, leaving 9 bases between. The CDR3 spells CASSTGLNTGELFF. The CDR3 DNA follows: TGTGCCAGCAGCACCGGACTTAACACCGGGGAGCTGTTTTTT.

The V gene is TRBV15, the J gene TRBJ1-1; unclear D gene. Germline V gene data show CDR1 as LNHNV and CDR2 as YYDKDF (reference sequence). The V end lost 0 bases, the J end lost 7 bases, and 9 bases lay between the germline ends. The CDR3 has 13 residues. The CDR3 sequence: CATSRERSDEAFF. Written as DNA, the CDR3 is TGTGCCACCAGCAGAGAACGTTCAGATGAAGCTTTCTTT.

This rearrangement joins TRBV29-1 to TRBJ2-1, with 10 bases matching TRBD1. Germline-derived CDR1 and CDR2 are SQVTM and ANQGSEA. V dropped 7 bases and J dropped 6; count of bases not matched to a gene: 3. CDR3 length: 12 amino acids. CDR3 nucleotide sequence: TGCAGCGAGGGACAGGGGTTCAATGAGCAGTTCTTC. Residues: CSEGQGFNEQFF.

This clone showed up just a few times. The genes are TRBV29-1 and TRBJ2-7; tentatively, D is TRBD2 (5 bases). Looked up from germline, CDR1 is SQVTM and CDR2 is ANQGSEA. V shed 3 bases and J shed 6 bases, with 12 bases lying between them. The CDR3 covers 12 residues. CDR3 sequence: CSVEKGVGEQYF. As DNA, the CDR3 is TGCAGCGTTGAGAAGGGAGTGGGCGAGCAGTACTTC.

V usage is TRBV7-2 and J usage is TRBJ2-3; D gene unclear. Looked up from germline, CDR1 is SGHTA and CDR2 is FQGNSA. V lost 0 bases, J lost 4 bases, and 11 bases lay in between. The CDR3 has 15 residues. The CDR3 sequence is CASSLARGVADTQYF. CDR3 nucleotide sequence: TGTGCCAGCAGCTTAGCGCGTGGTGTCGCAGATACGCAGTATTTT. Based on the CDR3 plus reference TRBV7-2 and TRBJ2-3, the full variable domain is GAGVSQSPSNKVTEKGKDVELRCDPISGHTALYWYRQSLGQGLEFLIYFQGNSAPDKSGLPSDRFSAERTGGSVSTLTIQRTQQEDSAVYLCASSLARGVADTQYFGPGTRLTVL.

This chain joins TRBV30 and TRBJ2-7, with D possibly being TRBD1 (6 bases). This CDR3 has 14 amino acids. With 6 bases removed from V and 4 bases from J, the gap between germline ends came to 19 bases. The germline CDR1 and CDR2 sequences are GTSNPN and SVGIG (reference sequence). CDR3 residues: CACSLTGWGYEQYF. In nucleotides, the CDR3 is TGTGCCTGCTCTCTAACAGGGTGGGGTTACGAGCAGTACTTC.

V usage is TRBV27 and J usage is TRBJ2-3, with TRBD2 identical over 7 bases. Germline lookup yields CDR1 MNHEY and CDR2 SMNVEV (reference sequence). The CDR3 is 17 amino acids. V trimming: 2 bases; J trimming: 2 bases; junction bases outside the gene matches: 10. The CDR3 sequence is CASSLRLTRLATDTQYF. The DNA for the CDR3 is TGTGCCAGCAGTTTACGCCTAACGAGACTAGCCACAGATACGCAGTATTTT.

The chain uses TRBV28 and TRBJ2-5; TRBD1 matches 9 bases. Looked up from germline, CDR1 is MDHEN and CDR2 is SYDVKM. This CDR3 has 16 residues. V lost 5 bases and J lost 1; bases outside the gene matches: 8. CDR3 residues: CASSPRQGVIQETQYF. The CDR3 coding sequence is TGTGCCAGCAGTCCGCGACAGGGGGTAATCCAAGAGACCCAGTACTTC.

This chain joins TRBV19 and TRBJ2-3, with 10 bases fitting TRBD1. Per the germline V gene, CDR1 is LNHDA and CDR2 is SQIVND (reference sequence). Unmatched junction bases numbered 10, after V lost 5 bases and J lost 2 bases. CDR3 size: 17 residues. The CDR3 bases are TGTGCCAGTAGTGCCGGTTCCGGGACAGGGGTCACAGATACGCAGTATTTT. This codes for CASSAGSGTGVTDTQYF. The whole variable domain, remainder taken from reference TRBV19 and TRBJ2-3, is DGGITQSPKYLFRKEGQNVTLSCEQNLNHDAMYWYRQDPGQGLRLIYYSQIVNDFQKGDIAEGYSVSREKKESFPLTVTSAQKNPTAFYLCASSAGSGTGVTDTQYFGPGTRLTVL.

The rearrangement uses TRBV14 and TRBJ2-7; 8 bases are a match to TRBD1. J gave up 4 bases and V 3 bases, and 2 bases lay outside the gene matches. The CDR3 consists of 13 residues. The germline gives CDR1 SGHDN, CDR2 FVKESK. CDR3 nucleotide sequence: TGTGCCAGCAGCCAGGACAGGGATTACGAGCAGTACTTC. It is translated as CASSQDRDYEQYF.

The rearrangement joins TRBV11-2 to TRBJ2-3; D unresolved. CDR1 SGHAT and CDR2 FQNNGV come from the germline V gene. V lost 5 bases and J lost 0, with 12 bases in between. The CDR3 length is 15 residues. This CDR3 reads CASSGDGLSTDTQYF. CDR3 bases: TGTGCCAGCAGCGGCGACGGCCTCAGCACAGATACGCAGTATTTT. Supplemented by reference TRBV11-2 and TRBJ2-3, the full variable domain reads EAGVAQSPRYKIIEKRQSVAFWCNPISGHATLYWYQQILGQGPKLLIQFQNNGVVDDSQLPKDRFSAERLKGVDSTLKIQPAKLEDSAVYLCASSGDGLSTDTQYFGPGTRLTVL.

This chain joins TRBV19 and TRBJ2-5; possibly TRBD2 for D (5 bases). Germline V gene lookup returns CDR1 LNHDA and CDR2 SQIVND (reference sequence). Trimming removed 3 bases from V and 5 bases from J, with 10 bases in between. This CDR3 comprises 13 residues. The CDR3 reads CASSIGMWETQYF. CDR3 nucleotides: TGTGCCAGTAGTATCGGGATGTGGGAGACCCAGTACTTC.

The V and J genes are TRBV30 and TRBJ2-7; 7 positions agree with TRBD2. CDR1 is GTSNPN and CDR2 is SVGIG in the germline V gene (reference sequence). CDR3 length: 16 residues. V was clipped by 0 bases and J by 1 base; unmatched bases: 9. This chain's CDR3 is CAWSVRSPGRSYEQYF. In DNA form, the CDR3 reads TGTGCCTGGAGTGTACGATCCCCCGGGAGGTCCTACGAGCAGTACTTC.

The rearrangement links TRBV4-3 to TRBJ2-1; TRBD2 might be the D (6 bases). The germline gives CDR1 LGHNA, CDR2 YSLEER. The CDR3 contains 17 residues. V was clipped by 0 bases and J by 0 bases, with 12 bases between them. This CDR3 reads CASSQDLGGTSYNEQFF. In nucleotides, the CDR3 is TGCGCCAGCAGCCAAGATTTGGGCGGGACCTCCTACAATGAGCAGTTCTTC.

The J gene is TRBJ1-4, the V gene TRBV18; TRBD1 agrees at 7 bases. CDR3 length equals 17 residues. Trimming at V came to 6 bases and at J to 1 base, leaving 11 bases not matched to a gene. Germline CDR1 and CDR2: KGHSH and LQKENI. The CDR3 loop is CASSSTVRGRTNEKLFF. The CDR3 DNA sequence: TGTGCCAGCTCCTCCACAGTAAGGGGGCGAACTAATGAAAAACTGTTTTTT.

This clone was picked up one time. The gene calls are TRBV6-6 and TRBJ1-1; 7 positions agree with TRBD1. Germline-derived CDR1 and CDR2 are MNHNY and SVGAGI (reference sequence). J was trimmed by 5 bases and V by 6 bases; bases with no gene match: 12. This CDR3 spans 15 amino acids. The CDR3 here is CASSSTGTVGTEAFF. For the CDR3, the DNA is TGTGCCAGCAGCTCTACCGGGACAGTGGGGACTGAAGCTTTCTTT.

Judged by abundance, this clone is medium-sized. The chain carries TRBV19 and TRBJ1-1; tentatively, D is TRBD1 (6 bases). The CDR3 covers 15 residues. Germline CDR1 LNHDA, CDR2 SQIVND (reference sequence). V was clipped by 7 bases and J by 5 bases, with 20 bases between them. The chain's CDR3 is CASNQGQLGGTEAFF. In DNA, the CDR3 is TGTGCCAGTAACCAAGGACAGCTAGGTGGGACTGAAGCTTTCTTT.

J is TRBJ2-3 and V is TRBV11-3; weak D call: TRBD2 (7 bases). The CDR3 is 16 amino acids. Germline loops: CDR1 SGHNT, CDR2 YENEEA. V was cut by 2 bases and J by 0 bases, with 12 bases left in between. CDR3 nucleotides: TGTGCCAGCAGCTTATGGACAGCGGGAAGCACAGATACGCAGTATTTT. This gives the protein CASSLWTAGSTDTQYF.

The V call is TRBV19, the J call TRBJ2-2, with TRBD1 identical over 8 bases. CDR3 length equals 15 residues. The V gene end was trimmed by 5 bases and the J gene end by 13 bases; junction bases not matched to a gene: 15. Germline V gene data show CDR1 as LNHDA and CDR2 as SQIVND (reference sequence). DNA for the CDR3: TGTGCCAGTAGTGTACAGGGGGAGGACACCGGGAGGCTGTTTTTT. Its translation: CASSVQGEDTGRLFF.

The chain recombines TRBV7-2 with TRBJ1-1, with D possibly TRBD1 on 5 matching bases. Germline values: CDR1 SGHTA, CDR2 FQGNSA. The CDR3 totals 13 residues. Trimming shortened V by 5 bases and J by 4 bases, and 11 bases separated the two germline ends. The CDR3 coding sequence is TGTGCCAGCAGCCCGCGGGGGGGCACTGAAGCTTTCTTT. It translates to CASSPRGGTEAFF.

V is TRBV11-1 and J is TRBJ2-1; D is uncertain. The germline V gene encodes CDR1 SGHAT and CDR2 FQDESV (reference sequence). The CDR3 runs 14 residues. V lost 7 bases and J lost 4, with 14 bases in between. This CDR3 is CASNLGWSYNEQFF. In DNA form, the CDR3 reads TGTGCCAGCAACCTGGGGTGGTCGTACAATGAGCAGTTCTTC. Combining the CDR3 with reference TRBV11-1 and TRBJ2-1 gives the whole variable domain EAEVAQSPRYKITEKSQAVAFWCDPISGHATLYWYRQILGQGPELLVQFQDESVVDDSQLPKDRFSAERLKGVDSTLKIQPAELGDSAMYLCASNLGWSYNEQFFGPGTRLTVL.

The chain uses TRBV5-6 and TRBJ1-2; D remains unclear. The germline V and J ends were trimmed by 2 bases and 2 bases, with 10 bases remaining between them. Germline V gene sequence: CDR1 SGHDT, CDR2 YYEEEE. The CDR3 has 14 residues. In DNA form, the CDR3 reads TGTGCCAGCAGCTTCTCGGGGAGGAACTATGGCTACACCTTC. Translating it yields CASSFSGRNYGYTF.

The V gene is TRBV5-8, the J gene TRBJ2-7, with 9 bases matching TRBD2. Trimming took 4 bases from V and 2 from J; bases not matched to a gene: 13. The germline gives CDR1 SGHTS, CDR2 YDEGEE. CDR3 size: 17 residues. The CDR3 sequence is CASSPGFASGTTYEQYF. The CDR3 DNA follows: TGTGCCAGCAGCCCCGGTTTCGCTAGCGGGACTACCTACGAGCAGTACTTC. Combining the CDR3 with reference TRBV5-8 and TRBJ2-7 gives the whole variable domain EAGVTQSPTHLIKTRGQQATLRCSPISGHTSVYWYQQALGLGLQFLLWYDEGEERNRGNFPPRFSGRQFPNYSSELNVNALELEDSALYLCASSPGFASGTTYEQYFGPGTRLTVT.